This passage covers 24 T cell receptor beta chains from one sample sequenced in a study of PD-L1 blockade in urothelial cancer. The data were produced by immunoSEQ multiplex PCR, yet TCRdb's version contains in-frame clones alone and is incomplete. The sample shows tens of thousands of clones, 65% to 85% of them seen only once. Indicated time point: pretreatment peripheral blood. Sample: PBMCs, taken around atezolizumab (anti-PD-L1) treatment. These receptors all stem from a man aged 60-69 years with urothelial cancer.

This clone showed up just once. V usage is TRBV4-3 and J usage is TRBJ1-2; D remains unclear. Deletions cut 0 bases from V and 5 bases from J, with 13 bases between. This CDR3 comprises 15 residues. The germline V gene has CDR1 LGHNA and CDR2 YSLEER. The CDR3 here is CASSQDRVGAYGYTF. Written as DNA, the CDR3 is TGCGCCAGCAGCCAAGATCGGGTAGGCGCTTATGGCTACACCTTC.

This clone was seen a single time. This chain links TRBV6-5 with TRBJ2-3, with D maybe TRBD2 (5 bases). CDR3 size: 13 residues. Looked up from germline, CDR1 is MNHEY and CDR2 is SVGAGI. Deletions cut 0 bases from V and 6 bases from J, with 7 bases between. CDR3 nucleotide sequence: TGTGCCAGCAGTTACTCGAGGGCGGATACGCAGTATTTT. It codes for CASSYSRADTQYF.

CDR3 DNA sequence: TGCAGCGCAGGGTTGACTGAAGCTTTCTTT. This sequence encodes CSAGLTEAFF. The J gene is TRBJ1-1, the V gene TRBV29-1; possible D gene TRBD1, 5 bases. V was shortened by 7 bases and J by 5 bases, with 8 bases between the two germline ends. Germline CDR1 SQVTM, CDR2 ANQGSEA. The CDR3 spans 10 residues.

This sequence joins TRBV7-9 and TRBJ2-3; D is possibly TRBD1 (6 bases). This CDR3 has 15 residues. The germline V gene has CDR1 SEHNR and CDR2 FQNEAQ (reference sequence). V lost 2 bases and J lost 0, with 9 bases in between. In DNA, the CDR3 is TGTGCCAGCAGCTTAAGGGGACAAAGCACAGATACGCAGTATTTT. Translating it yields CASSLRGQSTDTQYF.

This rearrangement joins TRBV5-4 to TRBJ2-2; 9 nucleotides line up with TRBD1. Germline V gene data show CDR1 as SGHNT and CDR2 as YYREEE (reference sequence). J lost 4 bases, V lost 3 bases, and 4 bases had no gene match. The CDR3 covers 15 residues. The CDR3 is CASSYRGRGTGELFF. The DNA of the CDR3 is TGTGCCAGCAGCTACAGGGGGCGCGGCACCGGGGAGCTGTTTTTT.

The chain combines TRBV5-1 with TRBJ2-3; 10 nucleotides match TRBD2. Trimming removed 4 bases from V and 1 base from J; junction bases left unmatched: 6. The CDR3 totals 16 residues. CDR1 and CDR2 from the germline V gene are SGHRS and YFSETQ. CDR3 residues: CASSLTSGIGTDTQYF. The CDR3 DNA is TGCGCCAGCAGCCTAACTAGCGGGATCGGCACAGATACGCAGTATTTT.

The J gene is TRBJ2-1, the V gene TRBV19; 10 bases fit TRBD2. The CDR3 has 18 amino acids. Unmatched junction bases numbered 12, after V lost 1 base and J lost 6 bases. CDR1 is LNHDA and CDR2 is SQIVND in the germline V gene (reference sequence). The CDR3 spells CASSIVSLAGVPGNEQFF. DNA for the CDR3: TGTGCCAGTAGTATAGTAAGTCTAGCGGGGGTCCCAGGCAATGAGCAGTTCTTC.

The rearrangement links TRBV5-6 to TRBJ2-3, with D possibly being TRBD2 (6 bases). V was clipped by 6 bases and J by 6 bases, with 14 bases between them. The CDR3 loop spans 13 amino acids. Per the germline V gene, CDR1 is SGHDT and CDR2 is YYEEEE. The chain's CDR3 is CASTPSGRDTQYF. For the CDR3, the DNA is TGTGCCAGCACCCCCTCGGGGAGGGATACGCAGTATTTT.

Only one count was recorded for this clone. The rearrangement links TRBV11-3 to TRBJ2-3; no definite D call. Germline CDR1 and CDR2: SGHNT and YENEEA. CDR3 size: 13 residues. V was cut by 0 bases and J by 11 bases, with 12 bases left in between. The CDR3 is CASSLEGDREQYF. The DNA for the CDR3 is TGTGCCAGCAGCTTAGAGGGCGACCGTGAGCAGTATTTT.

V is TRBV10-1 and J is TRBJ2-2; no clear D. The germline gives CDR1 WNHNN, CDR2 SYGVQD (reference sequence). The CDR3 loop spans 13 amino acids. V lost 5 bases, J lost 1 base, and 5 bases lay in between. The CDR3 nucleotides are TGCGCCAGCAGTACCGGGAACACCGGGGAGCTGTTTTTT. Protein sequence: CASSTGNTGELFF.

The genes are TRBV21-1 and TRBJ1-1. TRBV21-1 is a pseudogene segment. This CDR3 has 16 residues. The CDR3 DNA is TGTGCCAGCAGAGCGACCGGCTACACAATTCGCACTGAAGCTTTCTTT. Translated, it gives CASRATGYTIRTEAFF.

J is TRBJ1-2 and V is TRBV27, with 8 positions matching TRBD1. V dropped 5 bases and J dropped 9; count of bases not matched to a gene: 11. This CDR3 has 14 amino acids. Germline CDR1 is MNHEY and CDR2 is SMNVEV (reference sequence). Here the CDR3 reads CASSPLSRGLSYTF. CDR3 bases: TGTGCCAGCAGTCCCCTTTCCAGGGGGCTGAGCTACACCTTC.

The chain employs TRBV7-2 and TRBJ2-7; 8 positions match TRBD2. Germline lookup yields CDR1 SGHTA and CDR2 FQGNSA. V dropped 1 base and J dropped 2; count of bases not matched to a gene: 7. This CDR3 region has 16 residues. As DNA, the CDR3 is TGTGCCAGCAGCTTAGGCCCCGCTAGCGGGCCCTACGAGCAGTACTTC. It is translated as CASSLGPASGPYEQYF.

A remark on this clone: The junction and the germline gene differ at one end; a read error may be behind it. V and J are TRBV5-1 and TRBJ2-5; D possibly corresponds to TRBD2 (5 bases). The end of the DNA is better explained by TRBJ2-7, so the J call may be wrong. The CDR3 length is 19 residues. Germline CDR1 SGHRS, CDR2 YFSETQ. This CDR3 reads CASSLAGDPLKGSSYEQYF. The CDR3 DNA sequence: TGTGCCAGCAGCTTGGCCGGGGATCCCTTAAAAGGGAGCTCCTACGAGCAGTACTTC.

The V call is TRBV21-1, the J call TRBJ2-1; the tabulated D call, TRBD2, remains unverified against the DNA. TRBV21-1 represents a pseudogene. The CDR3 contains 15 residues. CDR3 nucleotide sequence: TGTGCCAGCAGCAAAGCTAGCGGGAGGGCCAATGAGCAGTTCTTC. Its translation: CASSKASGRANEQFF.

This clone was counted a few times. The chain uses TRBV23-1 and TRBJ2-5; D is ambiguous. TRBV23-1 is filed as an ORF, its function uncertain. V was cut by 3 bases and J by 6 bases, with 17 bases left in between. The CDR3 totals 15 residues. The CDR3 DNA reads TGCGCCAGCAGTCAGACTTTGCCAGTACCAAAGACCCAGTACTTC. It yields the protein CASSQTLPVPKTQYF.

The rearrangement joins TRBV9 to TRBJ2-5, with 7 nucleotides matching TRBD1. This CDR3 is built from 15 residues. Losses at the gene ends were 0 bases for V and 2 bases for J; bases not matched to a gene: 4. From germline, CDR1 is SGDLS and CDR2 YYNGEE. The DNA of the CDR3 is TGTGCCAGCAGCGTAGGTCTACAGGGGCAAGAGACCCAGTACTTC. It yields the protein CASSVGLQGQETQYF. Full variable domain (missing parts from reference TRBV9 and TRBJ2-5): DSGVTQTPKHLITATGQRVTLRCSPRSGDLSVYWYQQSLDQGLQFLIQYYNGEERAKGNILERFSAQQFPDLHSELNLSSLELGDSALYFCASSVGLQGQETQYFGPGTRLLVL.

This chain connects TRBV7-6 to TRBJ2-5, with 11 bases that match TRBD2. V lost 5 bases, J lost 4 bases, and 12 bases stayed unmatched. CDR1 and CDR2 from the germline V gene are SGHVS and FNYEAQ. This CDR3 has 17 residues. The CDR3 bases are TGTGCCAGCAGCCAGGGGTCAGGTAGCGGGGGGGCAGAGACCCAGTACTTC. It translates to CASSQGSGSGGAETQYF.

The chain has TRBV28 and TRBJ2-5, with TRBD2 identical over 12 bases. Losses at the gene ends were 10 bases for V and 2 bases for J; bases not matched to a gene: 2. The CDR3 covers 13 residues. CDR1 and CDR2 (germline): MDHEN, SYDVKM. The CDR3 DNA follows: TGTGCCATCGGACTAGCGGGGCAAGAGACCCAGTACTTC. This codes for CAIGLAGQETQYF.

V usage is TRBV5-1 and J usage is TRBJ2-2; 8 positions match TRBD1. Germline trimming cut 4 bases from V and 1 base from J; bases unmatched to any gene: 6. Germline CDR1 and CDR2: SGHRS and YFSETQ. The CDR3 is made up of 16 amino acids. CDR3 bases: TGCGCCAGCAGCGGCGGGACAGGACGGAACACCGGGGAGCTGTTTTTT. Translated: CASSGGTGRNTGELFF.

The chain links TRBV6-6 to TRBJ2-1; 8 bases line up with TRBD1. In germline, CDR1 is MNHNY, CDR2 SVGAGI (reference sequence). The CDR3 spans 15 residues. Germline trimming cut 0 bases from V and 7 bases from J; bases unmatched to any gene: 5. The CDR3 is CASSYSWTGNNEQFF. The CDR3 DNA sequence: TGTGCCAGCAGTTACTCATGGACAGGGAATAATGAGCAGTTCTTC.

The chain employs TRBV2 and TRBJ2-1, with unresolved D. Germline V gene sequence: CDR1 SNHLY, CDR2 FYNNEI. The CDR3 length is 15 residues. Trimming cost V 7 bases and J 0 bases, with 13 bases left between them. The CDR3 here is CASNPSESSYNEQFF. The CDR3, as DNA: TGTGCCAGCAACCCAAGCGAGAGCTCCTACAATGAGCAGTTCTTC. Based on the CDR3 plus reference TRBV2 and TRBJ2-1, the full variable domain is EPEVTQTPSHQVTQMGQEVILRCVPISNHLYFYWYRQILGQKVEFLVSFYNNEISEKSEIFDDQFSVERPDGSNFTLKIRSTKLEDSAMYFCASNPSESSYNEQFFGPGTRLTVL.

V and J are TRBV6-5 and TRBJ2-3; 12 nucleotides match TRBD2. This CDR3 has 16 residues. J lost 5 bases, V lost 0 bases, and 3 bases had no gene match. Germline V CDR1 and CDR2: MNHEY, SVGAGI. The CDR3 DNA follows: TGTGCCAGCAGTTACTCGCTAGCGGGAGGGGAAGATACGCAGTATTTT. This translates into CASSYSLAGGEDTQYF.

V usage is TRBV29-1 and J usage is TRBJ2-7, with D tentatively TRBD1 (5 bases). Trimming left V 4 bases short and J 5 bases short, with 12 bases between. Germline lookup yields CDR1 SQVTM and CDR2 ANQGSEA. This CDR3 spans 12 amino acids. CDR3 protein: CSVARASNEQYF. CDR3 bases: TGCAGCGTTGCCAGGGCCTCGAACGAGCAGTACTTC.